This TCR beta chain was recovered during a study of blood T cells in healthy people across ages. Study outcomes and limitations: As naive T cell percentage varied, TCR beta diversity correlated strongly with it.

Germline V gene lookup returns CDR1 SQVTM and CDR2 ANQGSEA. This CDR3 contains 14 residues. With V trimmed by 4 bases and J by 2 bases, 5 bases remained unmatched. Alongside a J-beta primer mix, a sample-barcoded 5' primer served in a second PCR lasting about 7 to 12 cycles. TCRdb analysed the 5' RACE reads with MiXCR anew, one entry per CDR3 protein. Of fewer than 2,000,000 distinct CDR3 sequences listed, roughly two fifths are singletons. In regard to this clonotype: Antigen specificity is unknown.

Sequenced material: blood. The source is a human donor in good health. This chain uses TRBV29-1 with TRBJ2-1; 7 positions match TRBD1. The CDR3, as DNA: TGCAGCGTTGGCCCTCAGGGGGCCTACAATGAGCAGTTCTTC. It translates to CSVGPQGAYNEQFF.